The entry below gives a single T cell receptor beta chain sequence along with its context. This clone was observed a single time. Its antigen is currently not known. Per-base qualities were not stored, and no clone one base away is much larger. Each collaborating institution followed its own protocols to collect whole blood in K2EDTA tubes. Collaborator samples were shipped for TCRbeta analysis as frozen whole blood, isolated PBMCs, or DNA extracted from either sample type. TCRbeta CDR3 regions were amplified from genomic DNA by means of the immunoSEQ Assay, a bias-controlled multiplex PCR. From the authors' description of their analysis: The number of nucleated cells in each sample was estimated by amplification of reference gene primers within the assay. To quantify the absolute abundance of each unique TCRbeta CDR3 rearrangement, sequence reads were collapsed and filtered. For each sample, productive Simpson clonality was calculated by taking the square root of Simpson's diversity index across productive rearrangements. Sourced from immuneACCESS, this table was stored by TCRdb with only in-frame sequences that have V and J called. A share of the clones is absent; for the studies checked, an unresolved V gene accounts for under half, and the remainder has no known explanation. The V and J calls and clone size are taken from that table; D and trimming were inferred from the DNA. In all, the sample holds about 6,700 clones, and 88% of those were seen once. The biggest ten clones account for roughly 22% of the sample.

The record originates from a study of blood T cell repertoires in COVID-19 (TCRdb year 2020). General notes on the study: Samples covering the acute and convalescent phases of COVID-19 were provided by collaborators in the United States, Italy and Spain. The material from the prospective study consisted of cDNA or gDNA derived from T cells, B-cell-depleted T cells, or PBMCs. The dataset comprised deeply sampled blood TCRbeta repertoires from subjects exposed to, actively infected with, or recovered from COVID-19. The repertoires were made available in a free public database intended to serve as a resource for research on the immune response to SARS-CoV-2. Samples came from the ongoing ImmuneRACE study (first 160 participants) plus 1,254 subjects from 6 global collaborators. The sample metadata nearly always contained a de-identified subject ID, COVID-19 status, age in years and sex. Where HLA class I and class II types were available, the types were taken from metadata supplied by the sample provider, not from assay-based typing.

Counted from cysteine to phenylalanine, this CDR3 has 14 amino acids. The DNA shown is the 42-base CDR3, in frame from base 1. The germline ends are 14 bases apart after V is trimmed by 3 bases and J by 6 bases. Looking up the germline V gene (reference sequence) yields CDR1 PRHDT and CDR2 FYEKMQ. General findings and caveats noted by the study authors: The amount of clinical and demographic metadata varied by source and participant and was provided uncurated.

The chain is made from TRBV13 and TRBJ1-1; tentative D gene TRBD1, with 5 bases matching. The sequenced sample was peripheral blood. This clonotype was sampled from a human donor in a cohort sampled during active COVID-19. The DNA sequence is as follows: TGTGCCAGCAGCTTCCCAAAGACAGCGTCTGAAGCTTTCTTT. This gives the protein CASSFPKTASEAFF. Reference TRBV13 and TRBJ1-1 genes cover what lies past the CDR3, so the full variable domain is AAGVIQSPRHLIKEKRETATLKCYPIPRHDTVYWYQQGPGQDPQFLISFYEKMQSDKGSIPDRFSAQQFSDYHSELNMSSLELGDSALYFCASSFPKTASEAFFGQGTRLTVV.